This entry lists 4 T cell receptor beta chains sequenced from one sample in a study of T cell responses to AZD1222 COVID-19 vaccine. Profiling relied on immunoSEQ multiplex PCR, and the TCRdb table lists in-frame clones only, not all of them. The table includes around 130,000 clones, around 90% detected once. The sequencing used peripheral blood, collected 28 days after the second AZD1222 dose. The receptors stem from an adult who received the AZD1222 COVID-19 vaccine.

This chain uses TRBV7-8 with TRBJ1-3; D is perhaps TRBD1 (6 bases). V dropped 5 bases and J dropped 0 bases, with 14 bases sitting between them. This CDR3 spans 16 amino acids. The germline CDR1 and CDR2 sequences are SGHVS and FQNEAQ. DNA of the CDR3: TGTGCCAGCAGCGCCGCAGGGGCCTACTCTGGAAACACCATATATTTT. Its protein is CASSAAGAYSGNTIYF.

This chain joins TRBV28 and TRBJ1-3, with TRBD1 as a possible D gene (6 bases). Looked up from germline, CDR1 is MDHEN and CDR2 is SYDVKM. The CDR3 has 14 residues. Trimming left V 6 bases short and J 2 bases short, with 11 bases between. The CDR3 nucleotides read TGTGCCAGCAGGCTAGGGGGGGCTGGAAACACCATATATTTT. Translated, it gives CASRLGGAGNTIYF.

This chain links TRBV12-5 with TRBJ1-3; D not resolved. From germline, CDR1 is LGHNT and CDR2 FRNRAP. The CDR3 consists of 15 residues. V shed 5 bases and J shed 0 bases, with 11 bases lying between them. The CDR3 region is CASGPDHNSGNTIYF. CDR3 DNA sequence: TGTGCTAGTGGTCCCGACCACAACTCTGGAAACACCATATATTTT.

The CDR3 DNA sequence: TGTGCCAGTAGTATAGTACAGGGCGACGAGCAGTACTTC. This codes for CASSIVQGDEQYF. This sequence joins TRBV19 and TRBJ2-7; possibly TRBD1 for D (6 bases). Germline lookup yields CDR1 LNHDA and CDR2 SQIVND (reference sequence). The CDR3 totals 13 residues. Between the trimmed V and J ends, which lost 1 base and 5 bases, there was a span of 9 bases.